This entry concerns a single T cell receptor (beta chain). V was clipped by 4 bases and J by 3 bases, with 9 bases between them. Per germline, CDR1 MDHEN and CDR2 SYDVKM. The CDR3 is 13 amino acids. This sample is drawn from a study of Ad26.COV2.S vaccination and SARS-CoV-2 variants. About the study: The trial was COV1001 and the donor's arm was Ad26.COV2.S. Donor got 5x10^10 or 1x10^11 viral particles of Ad26.COV2.S.

The protocol was immunoSEQ multiplex PCR, while the TCRdb copy is restricted to in-frame clones and leaves out a portion. The sample consists of hundreds of thousands of clones, approximately 86% of them appearing once. Treatment described: some 20 received Ad26.COV2.S at low or high dose, single or two shots; several received placebo; per-sample allocation not given. On day 63 after the first injection, vaccine and placebo recipients gave samples. An 18-55-year-old adult in Boston served as donor. The starting material was peripheral blood, obtained in a trial of Ad26.COV2.S vaccine versus placebo. This clonotype originated in a person aged 18-65 years who received the Ad26.COV2.S COVID-19 vaccine or a placebo. J is TRBJ1-2 and V is TRBV28; tentatively, D is TRBD1 (6 bases). CDR3 nucleotide sequence: TGTGCCAGCAGTTCCGGACAGCACTATGGCTACACCTTC. This translates into CASSSGQHYGYTF.